This TCR beta chain was recovered during a study of vaccination effects on CD4 cells after COVID-19. The CDR3 runs to 12 residues. CDR1 is SEHNR and CDR2 is FQNEAQ in the germline V gene (reference sequence). The V gene lost 5 bases and the J gene lost 10 bases, with 14 bases spanning the gap. Viral peptide pool expansion of antigen-specific CD4+ T cells preceded sequencing in the ViraFEST assay. The culture ran for about 11 days, and then CD4+ T cells were isolated. Negative nucleocapsid antibody tests before and after vaccination confirmed no previous SARS-CoV-2 infection. A few million PBMC per well received 10 IU/ml IL-2 and approximately 11 ug/ml peptides in culture. The authors replaced half the medium with IL-2 medium on days 3 and 7. A word on this clone: Its specificity is unknown.

Study-wide results and caveats: Only 1 of 255 vaccine-induced clones from healthy vaccinees cross-reacted with common cold coronaviruses.

The repertoire was sequenced with immunoSEQ multiplex PCR; TCRdb's copy has only in-frame clones and lacks some. The sample holds tens of thousands of clones, around 73% seen once. The sample was CD4+ T cells from PBMCs cultured with SARS-CoV-2 spike peptides, taken before COVID-19 vaccination. The rearrangement joins TRBV7-9 to TRBJ1-1, with D possibly matching TRBD1 (6 bases). This receptor was identified in a human donor who received a COVID-19 vaccine. The CDR3 is CASSLDQGRAFF. The CDR3 coding sequence is TGTGCCAGCAGCCTCGACCAGGGGCGAGCTTTCTTT.